These T cell receptor beta chains were read from a single sample in a study of cytomegalovirus exposure and HLA in healthy donors. TCRdb's copy holds only in-frame clones and misses some; the assay was immunoSEQ multiplex PCR. The sample records roughly 100,000 clones, roughly 83% being singletons. The specimen sequenced was PBMCs. Every receptor here comes from a man between 35 and 55 years old in good health and CMV-seronegative. Each CDR3 is given with its conserved first and last residue. The order of the fields is V gene, J gene, clone size, D gene, CDR3 DNA, CDR3 protein. A D gene is named only where the DNA matches it firmly. The listing skips clone size in some rows; elsewhere it reads once, few, many or a size class.

>TRBV18|TRBJ2-1|.|TRBD1
TGTGCCAGCTCACCCCGACAGGGATCAGCCTACAATGAGCAGTTCTTC
CASSPRQGSAYNEQFF
>TRBV4-3|TRBJ1-3|.|.
TGCGCCAGCAGCCCTAAAGGGGCGAGCTCTGGAAACACCATATATTTT
CASSPKGASSGNTIYF
>TRBV7-8|TRBJ1-5|.|.
TGTGCCAGCAGCTTAGCGAGGGGGGGGTTCAATCAGCCCCAGCATTTT
CASSLARGGFNQPQHF
>TRBV23-1|TRBJ1-1|.|.
TGCGCCAGCAGTCAATCGGGCCAACCGAACACTGAAGCTTTCTTT
CASSQSGQPNTEAFF
>TRBV10-3|TRBJ2-7|.|TRBD1
TGTGCCATCAGTATCGGACAGGGTACCGAGCAGTACTTC
CAISIGQGTEQYF
>TRBV9|TRBJ2-2|.|.
TGTGCCAGCAGCCCAGGGGCCCCGGTGACCGGGGAGCTGTTTTTT
CASSPGAPVTGELFF
>TRBV27|TRBJ2-3|.|.
TGTGCCAGCAGTTTAAAGGGGGAGAGCACAGATACGCAGTATTTT
CASSLKGESTDTQYF
>TRBV6-5|TRBJ1-1|.|.
TGTGCCAGCAGACGGGGTAGGAACACTGAAGCTTTCTTT
CASRRGRNTEAFF
>TRBV27|TRBJ1-4|.|.
TGTGCCAGCAGTTTAAGGCGGGGGACTAATGAAAAACTGTTTTTT
CASSLRRGTNEKLFF
>TRBV2|TRBJ1-1|few|.
TGTGCCAGCAGCGGGGGGATTTTGAACACTGAAGCTTTCTTT
CASSGGILNTEAFF
>TRBV27|TRBJ1-4|few|TRBD1
TGTGCCAGCAGTTTATTTGGGCAGGGGGTAACTGGTGAAAAACTGTTTTTT
CASSLFGQGVTGEKLFF
>TRBV11-3|TRBJ2-1|.|TRBD2
TGTGCCAGCAGCTTAACGCTTGGGCTAGCGGGTGCCCATTCCTACAATGAGCAGTTCTTC
CASSLTLGLAGAHSYNEQFF
>TRBV4-1|TRBJ2-7|once|.
TGCGCCAGCAGCCAAGGTCTGGGCCCCTACGAGCAGTACTTC
CASSQGLGPYEQYF
>TRBV7-2|TRBJ2-1|.|TRBD2
TGTGCCAGCAAGAGATCGAGCGGGATTAGCTATGAGCAGTTCTTC
CASKRSSGISYEQFF
>TRBV5-1|TRBJ1-1|few|TRBD1
TGCGCCAGCAGCTTGGCAGGGGGCCTTACTGAAGCTTTCTTT
CASSLAGGLTEAFF
>TRBV7-7|TRBJ2-1|.|.
TGTGCTAGCAGCTTAGATCAGGGGCCCTACAATGAGCAGTTCTTC
CASSLDQGPYNEQFF
>TRBV6-1|TRBJ2-7|.|TRBD1
TGTGCCAGCAGTGCTTGGGACAGGGGGCCCGAACAGTACTTC
CASSAWDRGPEQYF
>TRBV7-3|TRBJ1-1|.|.
TGTGCCAGCAGCACACACGGGGGGACTGAAGCTTTCTTT
CASSTHGGTEAFF
>TRBV18|TRBJ2-3|.|TRBD2
TGTGCCAGCTCCCCCGGACTAGAGGCCACAGATACGCAGTATTTT
CASSPGLEATDTQYF
>TRBV6-6|TRBJ1-6|few|.
TGTGCCAGCAGTTACGAAGGCGGAATGAATTCACCCCTCCACTTT
CASSYEGGMNSPLHF
>TRBV30|TRBJ2-1|.|TRBD2
TGTGCCTGGAAACTAGCGGGGGGCAATGAGCAGTTCTTC
CAWKLAGGNEQFF
>TRBV23-1|TRBJ2-6|.|TRBD2
TGCGCCAGCAGTCAATCAGGGACTAGCGGGGTGGGCGGGGCCAACGTCCTGACTTTC
CASSQSGTSGVGGANVLTF
>TRBV4-3|TRBJ1-1|.|.
TGCGCCAGCAGCCCCGACTTGTCTTGGCGGAACACTGAAGCTTTCTTT
CASSPDLSWRNTEAFF
>TRBV19|TRBJ1-5|.|.
TGTGCCAGTAGTCCCGGGGGTGAACAGCCCCAGCATTTT
CASSPGGEQPQHF
>TRBV7-3|TRBJ2-3|.|TRBD2
TGTGCCAGCAGCCCCAATGGGGCGGGGGGGCGCACAGATACGCAGTATTTT
CASSPNGAGGRTDTQYF
>TRBV5-1|TRBJ2-2|.|TRBD1
TGCGCCAGCAGCTTGGGACAGGGGGTCGGCGGGACCGGGGAGCTGTTTTTT
CASSLGQGVGGTGELFF
>TRBV6-6|TRBJ2-3|.|.
TGTGCCAGCAGTTGGGGCGGGGAGACAGATACGCAGTATTTT
CASSWGGETDTQYF
>TRBV7-8|TRBJ1-2|.|.
TGTGCCAGCAGCTTAGCGTGGGGAGGGGACTATGGCTACACCTTC
CASSLAWGGDYGYTF
>TRBV6-6|TRBJ1-5|.|.
TGTGCCAGCAGTTACGGCCCAGGGGATTTATCTCAGCCCCAGCATTTT
CASSYGPGDLSQPQHF
>TRBV29-1|TRBJ1-2|once|.
TGCAGCGTTAGGCGGGTCGGGTCCTATGGCTACACCTTC
CSVRRVGSYGYTF
>TRBV7-9|TRBJ2-1|.|TRBD2
TGTGCCAGCAGCAGACTAGCTGGTGAGCAGTTCTTC
CASSRLAGEQFF
>TRBV5-1|TRBJ1-1|.|.
TGCGCCAGTCAATTGGATGGAGTCACTGAAGCTTTCTTT
CASQLDGVTEAFF
>TRBV15|TRBJ2-5|.|.
TGTGCCACCAGCACTGGCTCGACCCAGTACTTC
CATSTGSTQYF
>TRBV9|TRBJ2-2|few|.
TGTGCCAGCAGCGTAGTACTCGACGGGGAGCTGTTTTTT
CASSVVLDGELFF
>TRBV5-1|TRBJ2-7|.|.
TGCGCCAGCGCGGACAGTTACGAGCAGTACTTC
CASADSYEQYF
>TRBV5-1|TRBJ1-4|.|.
TGCGCCAGCAGCTACGGGACATTTGCAACTAATGAAAAACTGTTTTTT
CASSYGTFATNEKLFF
>TRBV9|TRBJ1-2|.|.
TGTGCCAGCAGCGTGGGGATCAGGGGATATGGCTACACCTTC
CASSVGIRGYGYTF
>TRBV5-1|TRBJ2-3|.|TRBD2
TGCGCCAGCAGCTTGGCTAGCGGGTTCTCAGATACGCAGTATTTT
CASSLASGFSDTQYF
>TRBV11-2|TRBJ2-7|.|.
TGTGCCAGCAGCTTTGGAGGGACCTACGAGCAGTACTTC
CASSFGGTYEQYF
>TRBV7-2|TRBJ2-7|.|TRBD1
TGTGCCAGCAGCCTCCAGGGGGTGAGCTCCTACGAGCAGTACTTC
CASSLQGVSSYEQYF
>TRBV12-5|TRBJ2-5|.|.
TGTGCTAGTGGTTTGCCCCCGGGGTCCCAGTACTTC
CASGLPPGSQYF
>TRBV19|TRBJ1-5|.|TRBD1
TGTGCCAGTAGTAGGGACAGATTATATAGCAATCAGCCCCAGCATTTT
CASSRDRLYSNQPQHF